This T cell receptor (beta chain) was profiled in a study of T cells expressing NK-cell markers. Study-level background: Sequencing covered eight donors, seven HCMV-seropositive and one seronegative. General study results and limits: In a few donors, these clonotypes also led the CD3+CD56-NKG2C+ fraction.

Of note for this clonotype: What it recognizes is unknown.

TCRdb processed the 5' RACE reads again and assigns one entry to each CDR3 protein, with no DNA. This repertoire includes roughly 280,000 distinct CDR3 sequences. This clonotype was sampled from a man younger than 35 in good health. Sequencing used blood T cells: a sorted CD56 or NKG2C T cell subset, CD4+ or CD8+ T cells, or bulk PBMC T cells (not recorded which).

This chain's CDR3 is CSASRADEQFF. V gene TRBV29-1 combines with J gene TRBJ2-1; the TCRdb D gene call, TRBD2, has no DNA to confirm it. Germline V CDR1 and CDR2: SQVTM, ANQGSEA. The CDR3 has 11 amino acids.